This T cell receptor (beta chain) was sequenced in a study of cytomegalovirus exposure and HLA in healthy donors. Germline assignment: CDR1 MNHEY and CDR2 SMNVEV (reference sequence). This CDR3 has 15 amino acids. The PCR contained 60 Vbeta and 13 Jbeta primers. Produced via immunoSEQ multiplex PCR; TCRdb's table is partial and in-frame only. The table lists 110,000 or so clones, approximately 80% of them singletons. The receptor was derived from a woman aged 18-30 years in good health and CMV-seronegative. The sequencing input was PBMCs. This chain uses TRBV27 with TRBJ2-5; 7 bases line up with TRBD1. The J call is in doubt because the DNA end fits TRBJ2-7 better. In nucleotides, the CDR3 is TGTGCCAGCAGTCCTAAGGGACAGCTTTCCTACGAGCAGTACTTC. Its translation is CASSPKGQLSYEQYF.